Shown below are 29 T cell receptor beta chains from a single sample sequenced in a study of T-cell reconstitution after alpha-beta-depleted transplantation in children. Unique molecular identifiers were incorporated into the prepared TCRbeta library. TCRdb re-derived calls from the PCR reads in MiXCR, one entry per CDR3 protein. Altogether some 830,000 distinct CDR3 sequences are present, approximately 15% being singletons, with the ten largest covering approximately 5%. The sample was PBMCs, mostly from graft donor cells, taken 360 days after TCRalphabeta/CD19-depleted stem cell transplant. These receptors were obtained from a male patient between 10 and 17 years old who had a stem cell transplant for acute lymphoblastic leukemia, so the T cells may come from the graft donor.

V usage is TRBV5-1 and J usage is TRBJ2-2; D ambiguous. Trimming cost V 1 base and J 0 bases, with 7 bases left between them. Looked up from germline, CDR1 is SGHRS and CDR2 is YFSETQ. This CDR3 is built from 15 residues. CDR3 in DNA: TGCGCCAGCAGCTTGTTATCCTCGAACACCGGGGAGCTGTTTTTT. This translates into CASSLLSSNTGELFF.

This clonotype was detected a few times. This sequence joins TRBV12-3 or TRBV12-4 and TRBJ1-2, with 8 positions matching TRBD1. This CDR3 spans 16 amino acids. V gave up 4 bases and J gave up 4 bases; unmatched junction bases: 11. CDR3 residues: CASSSPKDRVLYGYTF. The CDR3 DNA reads TGTGCCAGCAGTTCCCCTAAGGACAGGGTTCTCTATGGCTACACCTTC.

This clonotype has ten or more counts. The genes are TRBV29-1 and TRBJ2-1; D could derive from TRBD1 or TRBD2 (5 bases each). The CDR3 totals 14 residues. CDR1 and CDR2 (germline): SQVTM, ANQGSEA. V shed 5 bases and J shed 0 bases, with 11 bases lying between them. CDR3 DNA: TGCAGCGTTAGGGGACCGATCTCCTACAATGAGCAGTTCTTC. Its protein is CSVRGPISYNEQFF.

The chain links TRBV20-1 to TRBJ1-1; 8 bases are shared with TRBD1. This CDR3 contains 15 residues. Germline V gene sequence: CDR1 DFQATT, CDR2 SNEGSKA (reference sequence). The V and J ends lost 6 bases and 6 bases, in that order; junction bases with no gene match: 15. CDR3 in amino acids: CSAQPVDRERSEAFF. The CDR3 DNA reads TGCAGTGCCCAACCAGTGGACAGGGAGAGATCTGAAGCTTTCTTT.

The sample holds a few counts of this clonotype. This rearrangement joins TRBV28 to TRBJ2-3; D remains ambiguous. Trimming removed 3 bases at V and 0 bases at J, with 7 bases between. The CDR3 length is 14 residues. The germline V gene has CDR1 MDHEN and CDR2 SYDVKM. CDR3: CASSFIRSTDTQYF. The DNA for the CDR3 is TGTGCCAGCAGTTTTATCAGAAGCACAGATACGCAGTATTTT.

V and J are TRBV5-6 and TRBJ2-1, with TRBD1 matching over 7 bases. This CDR3 has 15 amino acids. CDR1 and CDR2 from the germline V gene are SGHDT and YYEEEE. Germline trimming cut 1 base from V and 4 bases from J; bases unmatched to any gene: 5. The CDR3 coding sequence is TGTGCCAGCAGCTTGTTAAGGGGGCCGTACAATGAGCAGTTCTTC. Amino acids: CASSLLRGPYNEQFF. Filled out from reference TRBV5-6 and TRBJ2-1, the complete variable domain reads DAGVTQSPTHLIKTRGQQVTLRCSPKSGHDTVSWYQQALGQGPQFIFQYYEEEERQRGNFPDRFSGHQFPNYSSELNVNALLLGDSALYLCASSLLRGPYNEQFFGPGTRLTVL.

This clonotype appeared a few times. V and J are TRBV7-3 and TRBJ2-7; no reliable D call. V gave up 3 bases and J gave up 4 bases, with 10 bases separating them. The CDR3 consists of 13 residues. Germline V CDR1 and CDR2: SGHTA, FQGTGA. The CDR3 sequence is CASSFNPVYEQYF. The CDR3 nucleotides read TGTGCCAGCAGCTTCAACCCCGTTTACGAGCAGTACTTC.

The rearrangement uses TRBV20-1 and TRBJ2-4, with D perhaps TRBD1 (6 bases). This CDR3 has 15 amino acids. V was trimmed by 0 bases and J by 1 base, leaving 10 bases between them. Germline V CDR1 and CDR2: DFQATT, SNEGSKA (reference sequence). CDR3 region: CSARDYGQAKNIQYF. Here the CDR3 DNA reads TGCAGTGCTAGAGACTACGGACAGGCCAAAAACATTCAGTACTTC.

This sequence joins TRBV2 and TRBJ2-5, with D perhaps TRBD1 (6 bases). Germline lookup yields CDR1 SNHLY and CDR2 FYNNEI. The CDR3 has 15 amino acids. The ends were cut back, 8 bases at V and 0 bases at J, with 16 bases in the middle. CDR3 sequence reads: CASRTLGQNQETQYF. The CDR3, as DNA: TGTGCCAGCCGGACACTGGGACAAAACCAAGAGACCCAGTACTTC.

The genes are TRBV9 and TRBJ2-2; no definite D call. The CDR3 totals 15 residues. V shed 0 bases and J shed 3 bases, with 9 bases lying between them. CDR1 is SGDLS and CDR2 is YYNGEE in the germline V gene. For the CDR3, the DNA is TGTGCCAGCAGCGTAGTCCCCCTCGACACCGGGGAGCTGTTTTTT. Protein: CASSVVPLDTGELFF.

Only a few counts were recorded for this clonotype. V gene TRBV29-1 combines with J gene TRBJ1-4; D perhaps matches TRBD1 (6 bases). The V gene lost 3 bases and the J gene lost 7 bases, with 12 bases spanning the gap. The germline V gene has CDR1 SQVTM and CDR2 ANQGSEA. The CDR3 runs 13 residues. CDR3 region: CSVEGGLGEKLFF. DNA of the CDR3: TGCAGCGTTGAGGGGGGCTTGGGTGAAAAACTGTTTTTT.

The chain uses TRBV9 and TRBJ2-5; D call uncertain. V was cut by 2 bases and J by 4 bases, with 12 bases left in between. The CDR3 is 14 amino acids. Per the germline V gene, CDR1 is SGDLS and CDR2 is YYNGEE. The CDR3 reads CASSVSGSLETQYF. CDR3 nucleotide sequence: TGTGCCAGCAGCGTGTCTGGCTCTTTAGAGACCCAGTACTTC.

This clonotype showed up just a few times. The chain links TRBV11-2 to TRBJ1-2, with a possible D match to TRBD1 (5 bases). Germline V gives CDR1 SGHAT, CDR2 FQNNGV. This CDR3 region has 14 residues. V lost 7 bases and J 4 bases, leaving 16 bases between the germline ends. The CDR3 DNA is TGTGCCAGCACCTGGGGGGAGGGCGTCTATGGCTACACCTTC. It is translated as CASTWGEGVYGYTF.

The gene calls are TRBV7-2 and TRBJ2-3; D unresolved. CDR1 and CDR2 (germline): SGHTA, FQGNSA. This CDR3 comprises 16 residues. Trimming cost V 4 bases and J 3 bases, with 17 bases left between them. CDR3 DNA: TGTGCCAGCAGCTCCGGCACGGGCATCCGGACAGATACGCAGTATTTT. Translating gives CASSSGTGIRTDTQYF.

This chain connects TRBV3-1 to TRBJ1-5; 9 nucleotides align to TRBD1. The CDR3 is made up of 16 amino acids. V was pared by 3 bases and J by 2 bases, with 5 bases of the junction left unmatched. Per germline, CDR1 LGHDT and CDR2 YNNKEL (reference sequence). The CDR3 nucleotides are TGTGCCAGCAGCCAGGGGACAGGGAATGGCAATCAGCCCCAGCATTTT. Translating it yields CASSQGTGNGNQPQHF.

The chain has TRBV20-1 and TRBJ2-5; 13 nucleotides agree with TRBD2. With V trimmed by 4 bases and J by 2 bases, 7 bases remained unmatched. The CDR3 totals 16 residues. Germline assignment: CDR1 DFQATT and CDR2 SNEGSKA (reference sequence). CDR3 loop: CSAIAGLAGVQETQYF. The CDR3 DNA follows: TGCAGTGCTATTGCCGGACTAGCGGGAGTGCAAGAGACCCAGTACTTC.

This clonotype showed up just a few times. The V call is TRBV7-9, the J call TRBJ2-7, with 9 bases lining up with TRBD1. CDR1 and CDR2 from the germline V gene are SEHNR and FQNEAQ (reference sequence). This CDR3 contains 14 residues. V shed 3 bases and J 5 bases; nucleotides not matched to a gene: 5. The CDR3 DNA reads TGTGCCAGCAGCTTCGGGACAGGGTTGGACGAGCAGTACTTC. This gives the protein CASSFGTGLDEQYF.

This clonotype was counted only a few times. The chain links TRBV5-1 to TRBJ2-7; D is undetermined. V was cut by 6 bases and J by 1 base, with 11 bases left in between. Germline CDR1 and CDR2: SGHRS and YFSETQ. The CDR3 loop spans 13 amino acids. The chain's CDR3 is CASKRIASYEQYF. CDR3 nucleotides: TGCGCCAGCAAGAGGATCGCTTCCTACGAGCAGTACTTC.

This clonotype was observed a handful of times. The chain joins TRBV29-1 to TRBJ2-1; TRBD1 matches at 8 bases. The germline gives CDR1 SQVTM, CDR2 ANQGSEA. Unmatched junction bases numbered 9, after V lost 4 bases and J lost 4 bases. The CDR3 has 15 residues. CDR3 sequence (DNA): TGCAGCGTTGCGGGTATCGGGACAGGTTACAATGAGCAGTTCTTC. Translating gives CSVAGIGTGYNEQFF.

The table lists this clonotype with many counts. The CDR3 DNA follows: TGCGCCAGCAGCTTGGTTCCCAGTGGTTCTGGGGCCAACGTCCTGACTTTC. This encodes CASSLVPSGSGANVLTF. V gene TRBV5-1 combines with J gene TRBJ2-6; D remains unclear. Per germline, CDR1 SGHRS and CDR2 YFSETQ. The CDR3 runs 17 residues. The V gene lost 0 bases and the J gene lost 1 base, with 11 bases spanning the gap.

The chain's CDR3 is CASSLAGGYGTEAFF. The CDR3 coding sequence is TGTGCCAGCAGTTTAGCGGGGGGGTACGGCACTGAAGCTTTCTTT. V and J are TRBV12-3 or TRBV12-4 and TRBJ1-1; a possible D gene is TRBD1 (5 bases). Trimming stripped 0 bases from V and 4 bases from J, with 12 bases between. This CDR3 is 15 amino acids long.

This clonotype was detected ten times or more. The chain is built from TRBV28 and TRBJ2-7; D call uncertain. This CDR3 comprises 14 residues. The V end lost 2 bases, the J end lost 2 bases, and 10 bases lay between the germline ends. From germline, CDR1 is MDHEN and CDR2 SYDVKM. The CDR3 here is CASSLSNQAYEQYF. The CDR3 nucleotides are TGTGCCAGCAGTTTAAGCAACCAAGCCTACGAGCAGTACTTC.

The gene calls are TRBV9 and TRBJ2-4, with D possibly TRBD1 on 6 matching bases. The CDR3 runs 14 residues. CDR1 and CDR2 (germline): SGDLS, YYNGEE. Trimming took 0 bases from V and 9 from J, leaving 13 bases between them. CDR3: CASSVVPSQGIQYF. CDR3 coding DNA: TGTGCCAGCAGCGTAGTCCCCTCACAGGGCATTCAGTACTTC.

Ten or more counts support this clonotype. The V gene is TRBV3-1, the J gene TRBJ2-3, with TRBD2 matching over 10 bases. V lost 1 base to trimming and J lost 4 bases; unmatched junction nucleotides: 5. The germline CDR1 and CDR2 sequences are LGHDT and YNNKEL (reference sequence). CDR3 length: 16 amino acids. The CDR3 spells CASSQGLAGDADTQYF. The CDR3 DNA reads as TGTGCCAGCAGCCAAGGGCTAGCGGGAGATGCAGATACGCAGTATTTT.

The V gene is TRBV9, the J gene TRBJ1-6; no clear D gene. The V gene lost 4 bases and the J gene lost 6 bases, with 14 bases spanning the gap. Per germline, CDR1 SGDLS and CDR2 YYNGEE. The CDR3 covers 15 residues. In DNA form, the CDR3 reads TGTGCCAGCAGCTATTCCGACGGATTTAATTCACCCCTCCACTTT. This sequence encodes CASSYSDGFNSPLHF. The entire variable domain, with the rest obtained from reference TRBV9 and TRBJ1-6, is as follows: DSGVTQTPKHLITATGQRVTLRCSPRSGDLSVYWYQQSLDQGLQFLIQYYNGEERAKGNILERFSAQQFPDLHSELNLSSLELGDSALYFCASSYSDGFNSPLHFGNGTRLTVT.

The rearrangement uses TRBV12-3 or TRBV12-4 and TRBJ2-2, with 15 bases that match TRBD2. With 5 bases clipped from V and 8 bases from J, the junction kept 12 bases outside the gene matches. This CDR3 contains 18 residues. CDR3 residues: CASSPWTSGRARKGELFF. CDR3 DNA: TGTGCCAGCAGTCCATGGACTAGCGGGAGGGCCCGGAAAGGGGAGCTGTTTTTT.

The chain has TRBV7-8 and TRBJ1-2; D unclear. The CDR3 has 12 amino acids. Germline assignment: CDR1 SGHVS and CDR2 FQNEAQ. Trimming removed 5 bases from V and 6 bases from J, with 10 bases in between. The DNA for the CDR3 is TGTGCCAGCAGCGCAAATGGGGATGGCTACACCTTC. Its protein product is CASSANGDGYTF.

The gene calls are TRBV12-3 or TRBV12-4 and TRBJ2-6; TRBD1 aligns across 7 bases. Germline trimming cut 9 bases from V and 1 base from J; bases unmatched to any gene: 9. The CDR3 runs to 16 residues. DNA for the CDR3: TGTGCCAGTAAACAGGGGATCGCGTCTGGGGCCAACGTCCTGACTTTC. Its protein is CASKQGIASGANVLTF.

This clonotype was seen more than once but under ten times. The rearrangement links TRBV29-1 to TRBJ2-1; D is perhaps TRBD2 (6 bases). Trimming stripped 7 bases from V and 3 bases from J, with 19 bases between. The CDR3 sequence is 15 residues long. Germline CDR1 is SQVTM and CDR2 is ANQGSEA. DNA for the CDR3: TGCAGCGCAAGGACGGGACTCCTATACTACAATGAGCAGTTCTTC. This gives the protein CSARTGLLYYNEQFF.